The source of this TCR beta chain is a study of technical replicates of blood from a few donors. Measured with immunoSEQ multiplex PCR; TCRdb has only the in-frame clones, and not every one. The sample shows 99,000 or so clones, 95% of them seen only once. Trimming cost V 0 bases and J 5 bases; bases outside gene matches: 5. CDR1 and CDR2 from the germline V gene are MNHEY and SVGAGI. This CDR3 comprises 15 residues. The clonotype originates from a human donor in good health. Sequencing used T cells isolated from PBMCs. V and J are TRBV6-5 and TRBJ2-5; 8 positions match TRBD1. In DNA form, the CDR3 reads TGTGCCAGCAGTTACTCTACAGGGGGGCGTGAGACCCAGTACTTC. Its translation: CASSYSTGGRETQYF.